Described below is a single TCR beta chain sequence and its context. The sample comes from a study of cytomegalovirus exposure and HLA in healthy donors. There are 12 residues in the CDR3. The germline V gene encodes CDR1 MNHNY and CDR2 SVGAGI (reference sequence). This PCR relied on a set of 60 Vbeta primers and 13 Jbeta primers. Repertoires were generated with immunoSEQ multiplex PCR, while TCRdb's copy carries only in-frame clones and drops some. The sample lists around 150,000 clones; under 90% were seen once. Material for sequencing was PBMCs. This receptor was obtained from a man aged 25 to 40 in good health and CMV-seronegative. The chain recombines TRBV6-6 with TRBJ2-5; D perhaps matches TRBD2 (5 bases). The DNA end lines up better with TRBJ2-7; the J call may be wrong. CDR3 protein: CASSYEGNEQYF. CDR3 in DNA: TGTGCCAGCAGTTATGAGGGCAACGAGCAGTACTTC.